This T cell receptor (beta chain) was documented in a study of CD8+ T cells in alopecia areata. Lesional scalp punch biopsies and peripheral blood were collected from alopecia areata patients. With respect to this clone: Its cognate antigen is unknown.

V lost 4 bases and J 4 bases, leaving 7 bases between the germline ends. The CDR3 sequence is 11 residues long. Germline V CDR1 and CDR2: SQVTM, ANQGSEA. Reverse transcription of extracted RNA yielded cDNA, which provided the sequencing template. Data came from immunoSEQ multiplex PCR; TCRdb stores just in-frame clones and leaves some out. The sample carries some 170,000 clones, about 72% recorded once. Study results and caveats: Lesional scalp displayed greater clonality than normal scalp, most notably in alopecia totalis/universalis. Resident alphabeta T cells of normal skin are also sequenced in scalp samples.

The clonotype comes from a human donor with alopecia areata. The sample was CD8+ T cells sorted from blood, taken at week 0. The chain is built from TRBV29-1 and TRBJ1-2; D is ambiguous. This chain's CDR3 is CSVAGLYGYTF. Written as DNA, the CDR3 is TGCAGCGTTGCCGGCCTCTATGGCTACACCTTC.